This T cell receptor beta chain came from a study of molecular identifiers for immune sequencing clone quantification. TCRdb re-called the PCR reads through MiXCR, storing one row per CDR3 protein. The sample yields approximately 20,000 distinct CDR3 sequences, 20% to 25% seen once. Sorting was used to obtain naive CD8 T cells (CD8+CD4-CCR7+CD45RA+). The sequence was collected from a human donor in good health. Some libraries in this study had Jurkat cell RNA spiked in. The sample comprised naive CD8+ T cells from blood, with Jurkat cell RNA spiked in. Sample subset: FACS-sorted CD8+CD4-CCR7+CD45RA+ naive T cells.

In nucleotides, the CDR3 is TGTGCCAGCAGCGGTACCGGGACTAGCGGGGGAGGCCTCGTCGAGCAGTTCTTC. Translating gives CASSGTGTSGGGLVEQFF. The rearrangement joins TRBV7-9 to TRBJ2-1; 14 nucleotides line up with TRBD2. The CDR3 runs 18 residues. J lost 10 bases, V lost 5 bases, and 16 bases had no gene match. Per the germline V gene, CDR1 is SEHNR and CDR2 is FQNEAQ (reference sequence).